This T cell receptor beta chain was identified during a study of T cells in Graves' hyperthyroidism and ophthalmopathy. Regarding the study as a whole: Most thyroid clonotypes expanded above 0.001 were also detected in blood. Stable hyperthyroidism and ophthalmopathy were separated using 13 V-J signatures.

Worth noting for this clonotype: Its matching antigen is unknown.

Amplified TCR beta CDR3 regions came from RNA transcripts. TCR CDR3 underwent first-round RT-PCR with the HTBI primer set. TCRdb ran MiXCR on the multiplex PCR reads and lists one entry per CDR3 protein. Here the sample spans some 600,000 distinct CDR3 sequences, more than 45% being singletons. Exclusion of a patient resulted from uncontrolled infection, other autoimmune disease, pregnancy or lactation. This CDR3 region has 12 residues. V lost 10 bases to trimming and J lost 3 bases, with 12 bases between them. CDR1 and CDR2 from the germline V gene are MGHDK and SYGVNS. The specimen sequenced was peripheral blood or thyroid tissue (not recorded which). This receptor was taken from a woman aged 18-29 years with Graves' hyperthyroidism. The chain has TRBV25-1 and TRBJ1-2; weak D call: TRBD1 (5 bases). In DNA, the CDR3 is TGTGCCACCGCGGGGCAGGACTATGGCTACACCTTC. Its translation is CATAGQDYGYTF.